The 10 T cell receptor beta chains listed next were all sequenced from one sample in a study of blood T cell repertoires in COVID-19. Generated by immunoSEQ multiplex PCR, the TCRdb table keeps only in-frame clones and is missing some. Among 150,000 or so clones, 93% were seen once, and the ten largest hold 1.5% to 2.5%. Source material: peripheral blood. Receptors were obtained from a woman aged 55-70 years with COVID-19, enrolled during active disease.

This rearrangement joins TRBV11-2 to TRBJ2-6; no firm D call. V gave up 3 bases and J gave up 3 bases, with 9 bases separating them. CDR1 SGHAT and CDR2 FQNNGV come from the germline V gene. The CDR3 runs to 15 residues. This CDR3 reads CASSFFELGANVLTF. The CDR3 bases are TGTGCCAGCAGCTTTTTTGAGCTTGGGGCCAACGTCCTGACTTTC.

V and J are TRBV19 and TRBJ1-2; D is ambiguous. V gave up 3 bases and J gave up 5 bases, with 13 bases separating them. Germline CDR1 is LNHDA and CDR2 is SQIVND (reference sequence). The CDR3 is 14 residues long. For the CDR3, the DNA is TGTGCCAGTAGTATTTCGCCGGGTCAGTATGGCTACACCTTC. This sequence encodes CASSISPGQYGYTF.

The V call is TRBV5-1, the J call TRBJ1-5, with a possible D match to TRBD1 (6 bases). The CDR3 consists of 14 residues. Trimming pared 1 base from V and 5 bases from J, leaving 10 bases between. The V gene's germline CDR1 is SGHRS and CDR2 YFSETQ. The CDR3 reads CASSLRAGDQPQHF. In nucleotides, the CDR3 is TGCGCCAGCAGCTTGAGGGCAGGGGATCAGCCCCAGCATTTT.

The chain employs TRBV28 and TRBJ2-5, with 11 bases lining up with TRBD2. V was clipped by 5 bases and J by 4 bases; unmatched bases: 3. Germline CDR1 reads MDHEN; CDR2 reads SYDVKM. This CDR3 has 14 amino acids. CDR3 residues: CASSRLAGRETQYF. The CDR3 region has the DNA TGTGCCAGCAGTCGACTAGCGGGGCGAGAGACCCAGTACTTC. Complete variable domain (other parts from reference TRBV28 and TRBJ2-5): DVKVTQSSRYLVKRTGEKVFLECVQDMDHENMFWYRQDPGLGLRLIYFSYDVKMKEKGDIPEGYSVSREKKERFSLILESASTNQTSMYLCASSRLAGRETQYFGPGTRLLVL.

The chain is built from TRBV6-2 or TRBV6-3 and TRBJ1-2; D not resolved. CDR3 length equals 16 residues. Looked up from germline, CDR1 is MNHEY and CDR2 is SVGEGT. V dropped 6 bases and J dropped 3 bases, with 20 bases sitting between them. CDR3 in amino acids: CASSPLPLVADYGYTF. For the CDR3, the DNA is TGTGCCAGCAGCCCTCTCCCGCTGGTGGCGGACTATGGCTACACCTTC.

The chain carries TRBV7-2 and TRBJ2-1; TRBD1 is a possible D gene (5 bases). The length of the CDR3 is 14 residues. CDR1 and CDR2 from the germline V gene are SGHTA and FQGNSA. V was pared by 5 bases and J by 0 bases, with 8 bases between. The CDR3 DNA follows: TGTGCCAGCAGCCCAGACAGCTCCTACAATGAGCAGTTCTTC. Protein: CASSPDSSYNEQFF.

The CDR3 loop is CASSIRQGAMNTEAFF. The CDR3 DNA reads as TGTGCCAGCAGCATCCGACAGGGCGCAATGAACACTGAAGCTTTCTTT. The chain has TRBV11-2 and TRBJ1-1; 7 bases agree with TRBD1. V was pared by 5 bases and J by 0 bases, with 9 bases of the junction left unmatched. The CDR3 is 16 amino acids. Germline assignment: CDR1 SGHAT and CDR2 FQNNGV.

The J gene is TRBJ1-5, the V gene TRBV7-8; D perhaps matches TRBD1 (6 bases). V gave up 3 bases and J gave up 7 bases, with 10 bases separating them. The germline gives CDR1 SGHVS, CDR2 FQNEAQ. The CDR3 is 13 amino acids. CDR3 coding DNA: TGTGCCAGCAGCTTGGGGGCCCGACAGCCCCAGCATTTT. This translates into CASSLGARQPQHF.

The gene calls are TRBV18 and TRBJ2-7; 16 bases align to TRBD2. The J segment lost 7 bases and the V segment lost 6 bases, leaving 12 bases of the junction unmatched. The V gene's germline CDR1 is KGHSH and CDR2 LQKENI. This CDR3 is built from 17 residues. The chain's CDR3 is CASSLLTGTSGGAEQYF. The CDR3 bases are TGTGCCAGCTCTCTCCTGACCGGGACTAGCGGGGGGGCAGAGCAGTACTTC. The whole variable domain, remainder taken from reference TRBV18 and TRBJ2-7, is NAGVMQNPRHLVRRRGQEARLRCSPMKGHSHVYWYRQLPEEGLKFMVYLQKENIIDESGMPKERFSAEFPKEGPSILRIQQVVRGDSAAYFCASSLLTGTSGGAEQYFGPGTRLTVT.

This clone appeared a single time. The chain uses TRBV24-1 and TRBJ1-4, with D tentatively TRBD1 (5 bases). In germline, CDR1 is KGHDR, CDR2 SFDVKD. Trimming took 6 bases from V and 5 from J, leaving 15 bases between them. This CDR3 has 15 amino acids. In nucleotides, the CDR3 is TGTGCCACCAGTACCCCTGGGGCAGGGAATGAAAAACTGTTTTTT. Protein sequence: CATSTPGAGNEKLFF.